One and the same sample provided the 29 T cell receptor beta chains below, sequenced in a study of control samples from healthy donors and cancer patients. This table comes from immunoSEQ multiplex PCR, and its TCRdb copy is limited to in-frame clones, with some not included. The sample has about 160,000 clones; around 90% are singletons. Sequencing input: blood. Source of these receptors: a man aged 30-40 years in good health.

This sequence joins TRBV19 and TRBJ1-1; TRBD1 matches at 7 bases. The germline V gene encodes CDR1 LNHDA and CDR2 SQIVND (reference sequence). Trimming removed 8 bases from V and 4 bases from J; junction bases left unmatched: 10. The CDR3 sequence is 14 residues long. The CDR3 loop is CASFSGGSGTEAFF. CDR3 bases: TGTGCCAGTTTTTCAGGGGGGTCGGGCACTGAAGCTTTCTTT.

This chain links TRBV4-2 with TRBJ2-1; D possibly corresponds to TRBD1 (5 bases). Germline assignment: CDR1 LGHNA and CDR2 YNFKEQ. V was trimmed by 7 bases and J by 7 bases, leaving 14 bases between them. The CDR3 sequence is 13 residues long. CDR3 DNA: TGTGCCAGCACCTCGGTCCCAGGGAATGAGCAGTTCTTC. Translating it yields CASTSVPGNEQFF.

This chain joins TRBV11-2 and TRBJ2-3; 8 bases agree with TRBD2. From germline, CDR1 is SGHAT and CDR2 FQNNGV. V was clipped by 3 bases and J by 3 bases; unmatched bases: 5. The CDR3 extends over 15 amino acids. The CDR3 sequence: CASSFFTSGTDTQYF. CDR3 nucleotides: TGTGCCAGCAGCTTTTTTACTAGCGGAACAGATACGCAGTATTTT.

The chain uses TRBV6-5 and TRBJ1-3, with D perhaps TRBD1 (6 bases). Trimming cost V 4 bases and J 8 bases, with 12 bases left between them. Germline V gene sequence: CDR1 MNHEY, CDR2 SVGAGI. This CDR3 has 13 residues. The CDR3, as DNA: TGTGCCAGCAGTTTAGGGAGGGGGGACACCATATATTTT. Protein: CASSLGRGDTIYF.

The chain employs TRBV18 and TRBJ1-6; maybe TRBD1 (6 bases). Germline V gene lookup returns CDR1 KGHSH and CDR2 LQKENI. V dropped 3 bases and J dropped 0 bases, with 15 bases sitting between them. The CDR3 is 18 amino acids. CDR3: CASSPNRDGVSYNSPLHF. Here the CDR3 DNA reads TGTGCCAGCTCACCTAACAGGGACGGCGTCTCCTATAATTCACCCCTCCACTTT. The whole variable domain, filled in from reference TRBV18 and TRBJ1-6, reads NAGVMQNPRHLVRRRGQEARLRCSPMKGHSHVYWYRQLPEEGLKFMVYLQKENIIDESGMPKERFSAEFPKEGPSILRIQQVVRGDSAAYFCASSPNRDGVSYNSPLHFGNGTRLTVT.

V and J are TRBV5-5 and TRBJ2-5; TRBD1 might be the D (6 bases). Germline loops: CDR1 SGHKS, CDR2 YYEKEE (reference sequence). The CDR3 totals 15 residues. The germline V and J ends were trimmed by 5 bases and 5 bases, with 19 bases remaining between them. The CDR3 nucleotides read TGTGCCAGCAGTCCGGACAGTCGAACATGGGAGACCCAGTACTTC. Protein: CASSPDSRTWETQYF. The variable domain in full, with the rest retrieved from reference TRBV5-5 and TRBJ2-5, is DAGVTQSPTHLIKTRGQQVTLRCSPISGHKSVSWYQQVLGQGPQFIFQYYEKEERGRGNFPDRFSARQFPNYSSELNVNALLLGDSALYLCASSPDSRTWETQYFGPGTRLLVL.

The chain has TRBV6-5 and TRBJ2-1; possible D gene TRBD2, 5 bases. The V gene lost 6 bases and the J gene lost 6 bases, with 12 bases spanning the gap. The V gene's germline CDR1 is MNHEY and CDR2 SVGAGI. The CDR3 is 13 amino acids. The CDR3 DNA follows: TGTGCCAGCAGCCAGATCGGAGGCAATGAGCAGTTCTTC. Translating it yields CASSQIGGNEQFF.

This sequence joins TRBV5-4 and TRBJ2-7, with D uncertain. CDR3 length: 15 amino acids. Trimming left V 4 bases short and J 6 bases short, with 20 bases between. The germline gives CDR1 SGHNT, CDR2 YYREEE (reference sequence). CDR3 loop: CASSRGLGEALEQYF. The CDR3 DNA follows: TGTGCCAGCAGCAGAGGTCTCGGAGAGGCTCTCGAGCAGTACTTC.

The J gene is TRBJ1-5, the V gene TRBV28; tentatively, D is TRBD1 (5 bases). Germline V gene data show CDR1 as MDHEN and CDR2 as SYDVKM. V lost 8 bases, J lost 0 bases, and 23 bases lay in between. The CDR3 sequence is 18 residues long. DNA of the CDR3: TGTGCCAGCGAGTCTCGGGACTGGGTTTACTTTAGCAATCAGCCCCAGCATTTT. Its protein is CASESRDWVYFSNQPQHF.

V is TRBV7-6 and J is TRBJ1-2; the D is unclear. Trimming cost V 4 bases and J 8 bases, with 23 bases left between them. CDR3 length equals 16 residues. Germline values: CDR1 SGHVS, CDR2 FNYEAQ. The CDR3 reads CASSSQGAGNSIGYTF. CDR3 nucleotides: TGTGCCAGCAGCTCCCAAGGAGCTGGGAATTCAATCGGCTACACCTTC. Using reference TRBV7-6 and TRBJ1-2 for the parts outside the CDR3, the full variable domain is GAGVSQSPRYKVTKRGQDVALRCDPISGHVSLYWYRQALGQGPEFLTYFNYEAQQDKSGLPNDRFSAERPEGSISTLTIQRTEQRDSAMYRCASSSQGAGNSIGYTFGSGTRLTVV.

This clone was recorded a few times. The chain combines TRBV19 with TRBJ2-7, with 10 bases fitting TRBD2. Germline CDR1 is LNHDA and CDR2 is SQIVND (reference sequence). CDR3 length: 16 residues. The junction had 11 bases not matched to a gene; V was cut back by 4 bases and J by 5 bases. The CDR3: CASSTQTSGSFHEQYF. The DNA of the CDR3 is TGTGCCAGTAGTACCCAGACTAGCGGGTCTTTCCACGAGCAGTACTTC.

V and J are TRBV6-5 and TRBJ1-1; a possible D gene is TRBD1 (5 bases). CDR3 length: 13 residues. V dropped 8 bases and J dropped 3 bases, with 13 bases sitting between them. Germline CDR1 is MNHEY and CDR2 is SVGAGI. The DNA of the CDR3 is TGTGCCAGCGGGGCACGTTGGGACACTGAAGCTTTCTTT. Residues: CASGARWDTEAFF.

The chain couples TRBV5-1 to TRBJ2-1, with TRBD2 matching over 9 bases. J gave up 5 bases and V 0 bases, and 3 bases lay outside the gene matches. This CDR3 spans 15 amino acids. Germline CDR1 SGHRS, CDR2 YFSETQ. In DNA, the CDR3 is TGCGCCAGCAGCTTGGCTCTAGCGGGAAACAATGAGCAGTTCTTC. Its protein product is CASSLALAGNNEQFF.

This chain connects TRBV10-3 to TRBJ2-1; D ambiguous. V shed 4 bases and J shed 0 bases, with 7 bases lying between them. The CDR3 totals 14 residues. Per germline, CDR1 ENHRY and CDR2 SYGVKD. CDR3 sequence (DNA): TGTGCCATCAGTGTCCAGAGCTCCTACAATGAGCAGTTCTTC. This translates into CAISVQSSYNEQFF.

The rearrangement links TRBV19 to TRBJ2-7; 14 bases are shared with TRBD2. The CDR3 is 15 residues long. The V and J ends lost 4 bases and 3 bases, in that order; junction bases with no gene match: 2. Germline lookup yields CDR1 LNHDA and CDR2 SQIVND (reference sequence). The CDR3 region is CASSTGTSGGYEQYF. The CDR3 DNA reads TGTGCCAGTAGTACCGGGACTAGCGGGGGCTACGAGCAGTACTTC.

The J gene is TRBJ2-7, the V gene TRBV5-1; D gene ambiguous. The germline V gene has CDR1 SGHRS and CDR2 YFSETQ. Trimming removed 0 bases from V and 3 bases from J, with 4 bases in between. The CDR3 runs to 12 residues. This chain's CDR3 is CASSLGDYEQYF. CDR3 bases: TGCGCCAGCAGCTTGGGCGACTACGAGCAGTACTTC.

The chain joins TRBV20-1 to TRBJ1-2; D remains unclear. The V and J ends lost 3 bases and 5 bases respectively, with 7 bases between them. Germline V gene lookup returns CDR1 DFQATT and CDR2 SNEGSKA (reference sequence). The CDR3 is made up of 11 amino acids. CDR3 coding DNA: TGCAGTGCTAGTATCCGATATGGCTACACCTTC. Its protein is CSASIRYGYTF.

This clone showed up just once. The chain couples TRBV18 to TRBJ1-3; TRBD1 might be the D (5 bases). The CDR3 sequence is 14 residues long. The V end was cut by 2 bases, the J end by 4 bases, with 9 bases between. Germline CDR1 is KGHSH and CDR2 is LQKENI. The CDR3 is CASSPDGAGNTIYF. CDR3 DNA sequence: TGTGCCAGCTCACCAGACGGGGCAGGAAACACCATATATTTT.

The chain joins TRBV9 to TRBJ2-7; no firm D call. This CDR3 spans 15 amino acids. Germline V lookup: CDR1 SGDLS, CDR2 YYNGEE. The germline V and J ends were trimmed by 0 bases and 3 bases, with 13 bases remaining between them. The CDR3 DNA sequence: TGTGCCAGCAGCGTAGCTGGATCCAAGGGCTACGAGCAGTACTTC. Protein product: CASSVAGSKGYEQYF.

J is TRBJ1-5 and V is TRBV21-1. TRBV21-1 is classified as a pseudogene. The CDR3 has 12 amino acids. The CDR3 bases are TGTGCCAGCAGCAATTGCGATCAGCCCCAGCATTTT. It codes for CASSNCDQPQHF.

The rearrangement uses TRBV28 and TRBJ2-1, with a tentative D call TRBD1 (5 bases). The V gene's germline CDR1 is MDHEN and CDR2 SYDVKM. Deletions cut 6 bases from V and 9 bases from J, with 15 bases between. This CDR3 is built from 13 residues. Here the CDR3 reads CASSLSQGGEQFF. DNA of the CDR3: TGTGCCAGCAGCCTTTCCCAGGGTGGTGAGCAGTTCTTC.

This chain connects TRBV5-8 to TRBJ2-3; D is unresolved. Germline CDR1 SGHTS, CDR2 YDEGEE. CDR3 length equals 17 residues. The V and J ends lost 2 bases and 2 bases respectively, with 18 bases between them. CDR3: CASSFGMGNPYTDTQYF. The CDR3 nucleotides are TGTGCCAGCAGCTTTGGGATGGGCAACCCTTACACAGATACGCAGTATTTT.

The chain couples TRBV28 to TRBJ1-1, with 8 bases lining up with TRBD1. The germline V gene encodes CDR1 MDHEN and CDR2 SYDVKM. V was pared by 10 bases and J by 9 bases, with 7 bases of the junction left unmatched. There are 11 residues in the CDR3. DNA of the CDR3: TGTGCCACTTCTACAGGGGGAAAAGCTTTCTTT. It yields the protein CATSTGGKAFF. Looking up the rest from reference TRBV28 and TRBJ1-1 gives the full variable domain: DVKVTQSSRYLVKRTGEKVFLECVQDMDHENMFWYRQDPGLGLRLIYFSYDVKMKEKGDIPEGYSVSREKKERFSLILESASTNQTSMYLCATSTGGKAFFGQGTRLTVV.

The rearrangement links TRBV18 to TRBJ1-1; D gene uncertain. CDR1 KGHSH and CDR2 LQKENI come from the germline V gene. CDR3 length: 14 residues. Trimming took off 2 bases at V and 1 base at J, with 8 bases between the two ends. Written as DNA, the CDR3 is TGTGCCAGCTCACCAGGTAACCCGAACACTGAAGCTTTCTTT. It specifies CASSPGNPNTEAFF.

This clone was counted a few times. The V and J genes are TRBV21-1 and TRBJ2-5; the DNA was not compared with TRBD2, the D call given in the table. TRBV21-1 is a recognized pseudogene. CDR3 length equals 11 residues. In nucleotides, the CDR3 is TGTGCCAGCCCTGTACGGGTAACCCAGTACTTC. Protein product: CASPVRVTQYF.

The chain has TRBV4-1 and TRBJ2-6; 12 positions match TRBD2. Germline CDR1 and CDR2: MGHRA and YSYEKL. Unmatched junction bases numbered 5, after V lost 7 bases and J lost 1 base. The length of the CDR3 is 17 residues. The CDR3 protein is CASKLAGGPSGANVLTF. Written as DNA, the CDR3 is TGCGCCAGCAAACTAGCGGGAGGACCTTCTGGGGCCAACGTCCTGACTTTC.

The chain recombines TRBV4-2 with TRBJ2-7; weak D call: TRBD2 (6 bases). CDR1 is LGHNA and CDR2 is YNFKEQ in the germline V gene. The V and J ends lost 0 bases and 7 bases respectively, with 22 bases between them. CDR3 size: 17 residues. The CDR3 nucleotides read TGTGCCAGCAGCCAAGAGGTATCGGGCGGGGAACGAGGGGAGCAGTACTTC. As protein: CASSQEVSGGERGEQYF.

This clone was observed a single time. V is TRBV5-4 and J is TRBJ2-2, with D unresolved. CDR1 SGHNT and CDR2 YYREEE come from the germline V gene (reference sequence). This CDR3 comprises 16 residues. V was cut by 3 bases and J by 4 bases, with 16 bases left in between. Written as DNA, the CDR3 is TGTGCCAGCAGCTCCGAAGGCGGCCGAGGCACCGGGGAGCTGTTTTTT. It is translated as CASSSEGGRGTGELFF.

The rearrangement joins TRBV11-2 to TRBJ2-6; no clear D gene. Germline V gene lookup returns CDR1 SGHAT and CDR2 FQNNGV. The CDR3 runs to 14 residues. V shed 5 bases and J shed 4 bases, with 9 bases lying between them. The CDR3 reads CASSPSPGANVLTF. Here the CDR3 DNA reads TGTGCCAGCAGCCCTTCCCCCGGGGCCAACGTCCTGACTTTC.